Listed here are 5 T cell receptor beta chains from one sample, sequenced in a study of blood T cells in healthy people across ages. A sample-barcoded 5' primer and a J-beta primer mix were used in a second PCR of roughly 7 to 12 cycles. In TCRdb, the 5' RACE reads were re-called with MiXCR into one record per CDR3 protein. The sample lists about 2 million distinct CDR3 sequences, about 50% occurring once. Sequences were obtained from blood. The receptors come from a woman in her thirties or forties in good health.

As regards this clonotype: Given a much more abundant clone one base away, this may be a read error. The CDR3 sequence is CASSSAGVETQYF. CDR3 nucleotides: TGTGCCAGCAGCTCGGCAGGGGTGGAGACCCAGTACTTC. V usage is TRBV7-2 and J usage is TRBJ2-5, with D perhaps TRBD1 (6 bases). Trimming took 4 bases from V and 5 from J, leaving 11 bases between them. Germline V gene data show CDR1 as SGHTA and CDR2 as FQGNSA. The CDR3 totals 13 residues.

This clonotype turned up a few times. The genes are TRBV4-1 and TRBJ2-5; D is undetermined. The germline CDR1 and CDR2 sequences are MGHRA and YSYEKL. The CDR3 is 16 amino acids. With 3 bases removed from V and 3 bases from J, the gap between germline ends came to 17 bases. The DNA for the CDR3 is TGCGCCAGCAGCCATCCCAGAAACCCTGGGGAAGAGACCCAGTACTTC. Protein product: CASSHPRNPGEETQYF.

This clonotype was counted once. V and J are TRBV5-1 and TRBJ2-3; D perhaps matches TRBD2 (5 bases). The CDR3 is 14 residues long. CDR1 and CDR2 (germline): SGHRS, YFSETQ. V was trimmed by 7 bases and J by 2 bases, leaving 14 bases between them. The CDR3 protein is CASFLRGATDTQYF. The CDR3 coding sequence is TGCGCCAGCTTCCTACGGGGAGCCACAGATACGCAGTATTTT.

The chain links TRBV12-3 or TRBV12-4 to TRBJ1-6; TRBD1 matches 9 bases. The V segment lost 7 bases and the J segment 10 bases; nucleotides outside the gene matches: 11. The CDR3 covers 15 residues. The CDR3 nucleotides read TGTGCCAGCACCGAAAGGACAGGGGAAGGGTCACCCCTCCACTTT. It codes for CASTERTGEGSPLHF.

Concerning this clonotype: A junction boundary mismatches the germline segment, possibly from a read error. V usage is TRBV11-1 and J usage is TRBJ2-7; a weak D match, TRBD2 (5 bases). The length of the CDR3 is 12 residues. Germline V gene lookup returns CDR1 SGHAT and CDR2 FQDESV (reference sequence). CDR3 protein: CASILHGLSQYF. CDR3 DNA: TGTGCCAGCATCTTACATGGACTCAGCCAGTACTTC.